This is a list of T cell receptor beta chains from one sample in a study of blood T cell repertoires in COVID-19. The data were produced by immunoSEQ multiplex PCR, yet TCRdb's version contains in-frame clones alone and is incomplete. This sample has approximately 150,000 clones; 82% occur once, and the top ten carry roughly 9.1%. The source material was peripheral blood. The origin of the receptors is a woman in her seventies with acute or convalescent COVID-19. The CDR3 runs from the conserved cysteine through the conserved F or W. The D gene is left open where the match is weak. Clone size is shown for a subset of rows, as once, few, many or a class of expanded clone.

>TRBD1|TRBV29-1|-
CSVPSGTGTGEQYF
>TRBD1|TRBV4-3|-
CASSQVPGTGTYNEQFF
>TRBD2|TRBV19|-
CATNGGVNEQFF
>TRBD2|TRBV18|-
CASSPSGGTGYNEQFF
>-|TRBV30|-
CAWGRDTYGYTF
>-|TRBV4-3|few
CASSRDTQETQYF
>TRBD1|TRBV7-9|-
CASSLGTGARNGYTF
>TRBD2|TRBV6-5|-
CASRAEGLAGNEQYF
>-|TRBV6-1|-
CASSETRNSPLHF
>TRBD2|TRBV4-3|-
CASSMGLGYNEQFF
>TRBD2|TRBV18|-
CASSPTLAESSYEQYF
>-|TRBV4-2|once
CASSQAPRAYEQYF
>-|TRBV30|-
CAWSVGFGNTIYF
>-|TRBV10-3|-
CAIGGSSYEQYF
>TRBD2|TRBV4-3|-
CASSQDPPSGAYNEQFF
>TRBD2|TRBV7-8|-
CASSLGLAGAQETQYF
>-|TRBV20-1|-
CSASAPGGSSGYTF
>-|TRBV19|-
CASNGGTGELFF